The 32 T cell receptor beta chains reported below all come from one sample, sequenced in a study of blood T cell repertoires in COVID-19. Data came from immunoSEQ multiplex PCR; TCRdb stores just in-frame clones and leaves some out. The table records 200,000 to 300,000 clones, about 79% of them present only once. The sequenced sample consisted of peripheral blood. The receptors were gathered from a woman older than 75 with acute or convalescent COVID-19.

The chain recombines TRBV5-1 with TRBJ2-7; perhaps TRBD1 as D (5 bases). This CDR3 is 16 amino acids long. Germline CDR1 is SGHRS and CDR2 is YFSETQ. V lost 4 bases and J lost 1, with 18 bases in between. The CDR3 sequence: CASSPERGSLSYEQYF. Here the CDR3 DNA reads TGCGCCAGCAGCCCCGAAAGGGGCTCCCTATCCTACGAGCAGTACTTC. The full variable domain, completed using reference TRBV5-1 and TRBJ2-7, is KAGVTQTPRYLIKTRGQQVTLSCSPISGHRSVSWYQQTPGQGLQFLFEYFSETQRNKGNFPGRFSGRQFSNSRSEMNVSTLELGDSALYLCASSPERGSLSYEQYFGPGTRLTVT.

The rearrangement uses TRBV28 and TRBJ2-3; D is perhaps TRBD1 (7 bases). Germline loops: CDR1 MDHEN, CDR2 SYDVKM. This CDR3 comprises 14 residues. V shed 9 bases and J shed 0 bases, with 13 bases lying between them. The CDR3 loop is CASKGAGSTDTQYF. Here the CDR3 DNA reads TGTGCCAGTAAGGGGGCGGGGAGCACAGATACGCAGTATTTT.

The chain combines TRBV7-2 with TRBJ1-1, with D unclear. V shed 2 bases and J shed 4 bases, with 8 bases lying between them. CDR1 SGHTA and CDR2 FQGNSA come from the germline V gene. The CDR3 contains 13 residues. In DNA, the CDR3 is TGTGCCAGCAGCTTATGGCAGTTCACTGAAGCTTTCTTT. Translation gives CASSLWQFTEAFF.

The chain recombines TRBV24-1 with TRBJ2-6; D perhaps matches TRBD1 (6 bases). This CDR3 has 16 residues. CDR1 and CDR2 (germline): KGHDR, SFDVKD. The ends were cut back, 4 bases at V and 3 bases at J, with 12 bases in the middle. CDR3 amino acids: CATSDPQGRGANVLTF. The CDR3 coding sequence is TGTGCCACCAGTGACCCACAGGGACGTGGGGCCAACGTCCTGACTTTC.

V gene TRBV7-2 combines with J gene TRBJ2-1; 8 bases map to TRBD1. CDR3 length: 14 amino acids. In germline, CDR1 is SGHTA, CDR2 FQGNSA. Trimming took 7 bases from V and 7 from J; bases not matched to a gene: 9. CDR3 coding DNA: TGTGCCAGCATCACCGGACAGGGAATAAATGAGCAGTTCTTC. Its protein product is CASITGQGINEQFF.

Here the CDR3 reads CASSWTSGASDEQFF. CDR3 in DNA: TGTGCCAGCAGTTGGACTAGCGGGGCGTCGGATGAGCAGTTCTTC. The V call is TRBV2, the J call TRBJ2-1; TRBD2 aligns across 12 bases. Trimming at V came to 5 bases and at J to 8 bases, leaving 7 bases not matched to a gene. Germline V gene data show CDR1 as SNHLY and CDR2 as FYNNEI. There are 15 residues in the CDR3. Drawing the rest from reference TRBV2 and TRBJ2-1, the complete variable domain is EPEVTQTPSHQVTQMGQEVILRCVPISNHLYFYWYRQILGQKVEFLVSFYNNEISEKSEIFDDQFSVERPDGSNFTLKIRSTKLEDSAMYFCASSWTSGASDEQFFGPGTRLTVL.

V is TRBV6-5 and J is TRBJ1-4; D is possibly TRBD1 (5 bases). CDR3 size: 12 residues. With 8 bases removed from V and 4 bases from J, the gap between germline ends came to 8 bases. Germline assignment: CDR1 MNHEY and CDR2 SVGAGI. As DNA, the CDR3 is TGTGCCAGCGGCCAGGGTAATGAAAAACTGTTTTTT. The encoded protein is CASGQGNEKLFF.

The chain links TRBV5-8 to TRBJ1-5, with 8 bases fitting TRBD1. Trimming cost V 4 bases and J 0 bases; bases outside gene matches: 9. CDR3 length: 17 amino acids. Per germline, CDR1 SGHTS and CDR2 YDEGEE. This CDR3 is CASSIRTGRPSNQPQHF. The CDR3 bases are TGTGCCAGCAGCATCCGGACAGGGCGGCCTAGCAATCAGCCCCAGCATTTT.

The chain employs TRBV18 and TRBJ1-6; perhaps TRBD1 as D (6 bases). Germline V CDR1 and CDR2: KGHSH, LQKENI. The CDR3 consists of 16 residues. V shed 6 bases and J shed 2 bases, with 14 bases lying between them. The CDR3 loop is CASSRNRETYNSPLHF. Here the CDR3 DNA reads TGTGCCAGCTCGCGCAACAGGGAAACCTATAATTCACCCCTCCACTTT.

In its sample, this clone was seen a few times. CDR3 coding DNA: TGTGCCAGCAGTTACTCGACCAGCGGGGTCTCCTACGAGCAGTACTTC. Amino acids: CASSYSTSGVSYEQYF. The chain has TRBV6-2 or TRBV6-3 and TRBJ2-7; TRBD2 agrees at 7 bases. CDR3 length: 16 residues. V shed 0 bases, J shed 0 bases, and the junction held 5 bases outside the gene matches. Germline lookup yields CDR1 MNHEY and CDR2 SVGEGT.

The chain uses TRBV27 and TRBJ2-3, with 8 bases matching TRBD1. Trimming took 5 bases from V and 2 from J; bases not matched to a gene: 9. Germline V lookup: CDR1 MNHEY, CDR2 SMNVEV (reference sequence). The CDR3 spans 16 residues. The CDR3 nucleotides read TGTGCCAGCAGTCTAGCCGGGACAGGAGTCACAGATACGCAGTATTTT. Amino acid sequence: CASSLAGTGVTDTQYF.

J is TRBJ2-3 and V is TRBV6-5; 13 bases match TRBD2. The V and J ends lost 6 bases and 2 bases, in that order; junction bases with no gene match: 2. CDR1 and CDR2 (germline): MNHEY, SVGAGI. The CDR3 loop spans 15 amino acids. CDR3 protein: CASRLAGGPTDTQYF. The CDR3, as DNA: TGTGCCAGCAGACTAGCGGGGGGGCCCACAGATACGCAGTATTTT.

The CDR3 sequence is CASSLPGFISHHKGSNQPQHF. The CDR3 bases are TGTGCCAGCAGTTTGCCAGGGTTCATATCTCATCACAAGGGCAGCAATCAGCCCCAGCATTTT. The genes are TRBV27 and TRBJ1-5, with D perhaps matching TRBD1 (5 bases). V lost 3 bases to trimming and J lost 1 base, with 28 bases between them. Germline V gene sequence: CDR1 MNHEY, CDR2 SMNVEV (reference sequence). The CDR3 is 21 amino acids.

The J gene is TRBJ2-7, the V gene TRBV10-3; D gene ambiguous. The V gene's germline CDR1 is ENHRY and CDR2 SYGVKD. The CDR3 is 13 amino acids. V lost 5 bases, J lost 4 bases, and 12 bases lay in between. CDR3 DNA: TGTGCCATCAGTAAAACGGCGGATTACGAGCAGTACTTC. Its protein is CAISKTADYEQYF.

V is TRBV29-1 and J is TRBJ2-1; 8 bases are shared with TRBD2. Germline-derived CDR1 and CDR2 are SQVTM and ANQGSEA. The CDR3 is 12 residues long. The junction had 4 bases not matched to a gene; V was cut back by 5 bases and J by 7 bases. CDR3 sequence: CSVSGGRNEQFF. Here the CDR3 DNA reads TGCAGCGTTAGCGGGGGAAGAAATGAGCAGTTCTTC.

The V call is TRBV4-1, the J call TRBJ1-1; TRBD1 is a possible D gene (5 bases). V shed 8 bases and J shed 7 bases, with 20 bases lying between them. From germline, CDR1 is MGHRA and CDR2 YSYEKL. The CDR3 sequence is 14 residues long. For the CDR3, the DNA is TGCGCCAGCCGCCGGGTCGGGGGTGATGGTGAAGCTTTCTTT. Its protein is CASRRVGGDGEAFF.

CDR3 sequence (DNA): TGTGCCAGCAGCTTAGTAAGCTTCACAGATACGCAGTATTTT. Its translation is CASSLVSFTDTQYF. The chain combines TRBV11-2 with TRBJ2-3; D uncertain. The V gene's germline CDR1 is SGHAT and CDR2 FQNNGV. The CDR3 sequence is 14 residues long. V shed 1 base and J shed 2 bases, with 7 bases lying between them.

The V gene is TRBV4-1, the J gene TRBJ1-6, with a tentative D call TRBD1 (5 bases). This CDR3 has 19 amino acids. V shed 0 bases and J shed 2 bases, with 17 bases lying between them. Germline CDR1 MGHRA, CDR2 YSYEKL. This CDR3 reads CASSQDGDGGVAYNSPLHF. CDR3 DNA sequence: TGCGCCAGCAGCCAAGACGGAGATGGGGGGGTTGCCTATAATTCACCCCTCCACTTT.

This chain uses TRBV19 with TRBJ2-1; D call uncertain. The CDR3 has 11 amino acids. V was cut by 6 bases and J by 5 bases, with 5 bases left in between. Germline V gene data show CDR1 as LNHDA and CDR2 as SQIVND (reference sequence). The DNA for the CDR3 is TGTGCCAGTAGGAGGAACAATGAGCAGTTCTTC. It yields the protein CASRRNNEQFF. The full variable domain, completed using reference TRBV19 and TRBJ2-1, is DGGITQSPKYLFRKEGQNVTLSCEQNLNHDAMYWYRQDPGQGLRLIYYSQIVNDFQKGDIAEGYSVSREKKESFPLTVTSAQKNPTAFYLCASRRNNEQFFGPGTRLTVL.

This clone was seen a single time. The rearrangement uses TRBV19 and TRBJ1-2; D call uncertain. V lost 3 bases and J 1 base, leaving 12 bases between the germline ends. The CDR3 has 15 amino acids. Per the germline V gene, CDR1 is LNHDA and CDR2 is SQIVND (reference sequence). The CDR3 coding sequence is TGTGCCAGTAGTATCTTAACAGCCTTTAACTATGGCTACACCTTC. Amino acid sequence: CASSILTAFNYGYTF.

The V call is TRBV7-2, the J call TRBJ1-6; 10 bases are a match to TRBD1. This CDR3 region has 18 residues. Trimming at V came to 1 base and at J to 4 bases, leaving 7 bases not matched to a gene. Germline CDR1 SGHTA, CDR2 FQGNSA. CDR3 amino acids: CASSLGGRTGGYNSPLHF. The CDR3, as DNA: TGTGCCAGCAGCTTAGGTGGTCGGACAGGGGGGTATAATTCACCCCTCCACTTT.

The V call is TRBV2, the J call TRBJ2-1; D might be TRBD1 (6 bases). Looked up from germline, CDR1 is SNHLY and CDR2 is FYNNEI. V lost 1 base to trimming and J lost 3 bases, with 19 bases between them. The CDR3 extends over 18 amino acids. CDR3 bases: TGTGCCAGCAGTGAAGTAACAGGGCAGGGAAGGGGCTACAATGAGCAGTTCTTC. It yields the protein CASSEVTGQGRGYNEQFF.

The chain recombines TRBV7-3 with TRBJ2-7, with D unclear. Between the trimmed V and J ends, which lost 0 bases and 10 bases, there was a span of 13 bases. CDR1 SGHTA and CDR2 FQGTGA come from the germline V gene. The CDR3 spans 13 residues. CDR3 loop: CASSLTGPGEQYF. The CDR3 DNA reads TGTGCCAGCAGCTTAACGGGCCCCGGTGAACAGTACTTC.

On this clone itself: The germline gene is not matched at one end of the junction; a read error may be the cause. Other DNA sequences within the sample encode an identical CDR3. The J gene is TRBJ2-5, the V gene TRBV7-7; D might be TRBD1 (5 bases). CDR1 is SSHAT and CDR2 is FNYEAQ in the germline V gene (reference sequence). The CDR3 extends over 11 amino acids. For the CDR3, the DNA is TGTGCTAGCAGCTCAGGGGAGACCCAGTACTTC. Its translation is CASSSGETQYF. Variable domain in full (rest from reference TRBV7-7 and TRBJ2-5): GAGVSQSPRYKVTKRGQDVTLRCDPISSHATLYWYQQALGQGPEFLTYFNYEAQPDKSGLPSDRFSAERPEGSISTLTIQRTEQRDSAMYRCASSSGETQYFGPGTRLLVL.

The J gene is TRBJ2-7, the V gene TRBV28; no reliable D call. In germline, CDR1 is MDHEN, CDR2 SYDVKM. The CDR3 totals 14 residues. Trimming removed 4 bases at V and 2 bases at J, with 12 bases between. The CDR3 loop is CASSSSTTPYEQYF. The CDR3 coding sequence is TGTGCCAGCAGTTCCTCGACGACACCCTACGAGCAGTACTTC.

The J gene is TRBJ1-1, the V gene TRBV21-1; the table's D call TRBD1 went unverified against the DNA. TRBV21-1 is recorded as a pseudogene. The CDR3 covers 12 residues. This chain's CDR3 is CASKRGFSEAFF. The CDR3 nucleotides read TGTGCCAGCAAGAGGGGGTTTAGTGAAGCTTTCTTT.

The CDR3 DNA is TGTGCCAGTACCCGCGATCGGGGGACCCACGAGCAGTACTTC. The encoded protein is CASTRDRGTHEQYF. The rearrangement links TRBV19 to TRBJ2-7; a possible D gene is TRBD2 (6 bases). V lost 7 bases, J lost 5 bases, and 18 bases lay in between. CDR1 is LNHDA, CDR2 SQIVND, per germline (reference sequence). The length of the CDR3 is 14 residues.

This chain uses TRBV18 with TRBJ2-3; 7 nucleotides align to TRBD2. The length of the CDR3 is 15 residues. CDR1 and CDR2 (germline): KGHSH, LQKENI. Trimming cost V 3 bases and J 6 bases; bases outside gene matches: 9. For the CDR3, the DNA is TGTGCCAGCTCACCGAAGCGACTAGCAGGGGATACGCAGTATTTT. This encodes CASSPKRLAGDTQYF.

This chain uses TRBV10-1 with TRBJ1-6; TRBD1 is a possible D gene (5 bases). V dropped 1 base and J dropped 4 bases, with 17 bases sitting between them. Germline-derived CDR1 and CDR2 are WNHNN and SYGVQD (reference sequence). The CDR3 sequence is 18 residues long. Written as DNA, the CDR3 is TGCGCCAGCAGTGAGTACATGGCGGGGACCCAGTATAATTCACCCCTCCACTTT. Translating gives CASSEYMAGTQYNSPLHF.

This rearrangement joins TRBV5-1 to TRBJ2-2; tentatively, D is TRBD1 (5 bases). Per the germline V gene, CDR1 is SGHRS and CDR2 is YFSETQ. CDR3 size: 15 residues. Trimming removed 3 bases at V and 3 bases at J, with 12 bases between. The CDR3 here is CASSSDIGYTGELFF. The CDR3 DNA is TGCGCCAGCAGCTCGGACATAGGGTACACCGGGGAGCTGTTTTTT.

Only a few counts were recorded for this clone. The V call is TRBV27, the J call TRBJ1-6, with TRBD1 identical over 8 bases. Germline V CDR1 and CDR2: MNHEY, SMNVEV (reference sequence). CDR3 length equals 13 residues. V was clipped by 5 bases and J by 14 bases; unmatched bases: 8. CDR3 residues: CASSIYRGVALHF. CDR3 DNA sequence: TGTGCCAGCAGTATTTACAGGGGGGTGGCCCTCCACTTT.

The chain recombines TRBV19 with TRBJ1-2; 7 nucleotides match TRBD1. This CDR3 is 15 amino acids long. Trimming at V came to 6 bases and at J to 4 bases, leaving 11 bases not matched to a gene. Germline CDR1 and CDR2: LNHDA and SQIVND (reference sequence). This chain's CDR3 is CASSTGAGSSYGYTF. CDR3 bases: TGTGCCAGTAGCACAGGGGCAGGGTCGAGCTATGGCTACACCTTC.